Presented here are 18 T cell receptor beta chains from one specimen sequenced in a study of cytomegalovirus exposure and HLA in healthy donors. Primers for the PCR totalled 60 Vbeta and 13 Jbeta. The repertoire was sequenced with immunoSEQ multiplex PCR; TCRdb's copy has only in-frame clones and lacks some. This sample's clone table lists tens of thousands of clones. The sequenced material came from PBMCs. The receptors shown here come from a woman aged 25 to 39 in good health and CMV-seronegative.

V usage is TRBV28 and J usage is TRBJ2-7, with 9 bases that match TRBD1. CDR1 is MDHEN, CDR2 SYDVKM, per germline. The CDR3 length is 15 residues. Trimming removed 4 bases from V and 3 bases from J; junction bases left unmatched: 7. CDR3 coding DNA: TGTGCCAGCAGTTCCTTGGACAGGGGACACTACGAGCAGTACTTC. This translates into CASSSLDRGHYEQYF. Filled out from reference TRBV28 and TRBJ2-7, the complete variable domain reads DVKVTQSSRYLVKRTGEKVFLECVQDMDHENMFWYRQDPGLGLRLIYFSYDVKMKEKGDIPEGYSVSREKKERFSLILESASTNQTSMYLCASSSLDRGHYEQYFGPGTRLTVT.

The chain has TRBV19 and TRBJ1-2; tentative D call: TRBD1 (6 bases). This CDR3 has 16 amino acids. CDR1 is LNHDA, CDR2 SQIVND, per germline (reference sequence). Trimming removed 6 bases from V and 3 bases from J, with 20 bases in between. In nucleotides, the CDR3 is TGTGCCAGTAGGAAGGGGACAAGGGATGTCGACTATGGCTACACCTTC. Encoded protein: CASRKGTRDVDYGYTF.

Concerning this clone: The junction departs from the called germline gene at one end, perhaps through a read error. Other DNA sequences within the sample encode an identical CDR3. The chain recombines TRBV19 with TRBJ2-1; 7 nucleotides agree with TRBD1. There are 15 residues in the CDR3. CDR1 is LNHDA and CDR2 is SQIVND in the germline V gene (reference sequence). This chain's CDR3 is CASRLDRSSDNEQFF. As DNA, the CDR3 is TGTGCCAGTAGGCTGGACAGGAGCTCCGACAATGAGCAGTTCTTC. Full variable domain (rest looked up from reference TRBV19 and TRBJ2-1): DGGITQSPKYLFRKEGQNVTLSCEQNLNHDAMYWYRQDPGQGLRLIYYSQIVNDFQKGDIAEGYSVSREKKESFPLTVTSAQKNPTAFYLCASRLDRSSDNEQFFGPGTRLTVL.

This chain joins TRBV6-5 and TRBJ2-2; 10 nucleotides match TRBD2. CDR1 is MNHEY and CDR2 is SVGAGI in the germline V gene. This CDR3 has 14 residues. V was clipped by 8 bases and J by 5 bases; unmatched bases: 5. CDR3 coding DNA: TGTGCCAGCTCTAGCGGGAGAGAAACCGGGGAGCTGTTTTTT. Its protein is CASSSGRETGELFF.

This sequence joins TRBV18 and TRBJ1-3; tentative D call: TRBD1 (5 bases). Trimming cost V 2 bases and J 0 bases, with 14 bases left between them. The CDR3 has 17 amino acids. Looked up from germline, CDR1 is KGHSH and CDR2 is LQKENI. CDR3 in DNA: TGTGCCAGCTCACCATCTCCGCGGGGCATCTCTGGAAACACCATATATTTT. Its translation: CASSPSPRGISGNTIYF. Variable domain in full (rest from reference TRBV18 and TRBJ1-3): NAGVMQNPRHLVRRRGQEARLRCSPMKGHSHVYWYRQLPEEGLKFMVYLQKENIIDESGMPKERFSAEFPKEGPSILRIQQVVRGDSAAYFCASSPSPRGISGNTIYFGEGSWLTVV.

This chain connects TRBV6-1 to TRBJ1-4, with TRBD1 matching 8 bases. Germline CDR1 MNHNS, CDR2 SASEGT. V shed 7 bases, J shed 8 bases, and the junction held 9 bases outside the gene matches. This CDR3 has 14 residues. CDR3: CASTRDRTQEKLFF. The CDR3, as DNA: TGTGCCAGCACCCGGGACAGGACACAAGAAAAACTGTTTTTT.

The chain carries TRBV18 and TRBJ2-5, with 10 bases lining up with TRBD2. With 6 bases clipped from V and 1 base from J, the junction kept 11 bases outside the gene matches. This CDR3 comprises 17 residues. Germline CDR1 reads KGHSH; CDR2 reads LQKENI. The CDR3 here is CASSRNLAGEGQETQYF. CDR3 bases: TGTGCCAGCTCCCGGAATCTAGCGGGAGAAGGCCAAGAGACCCAGTACTTC.

In the case of this clone: The junction differs from germline at one of its ends, possibly a read error. The rearrangement uses TRBV30 and TRBJ2-3, with D unclear. The CDR3 is 13 residues long. Germline V gives CDR1 GTSNPN, CDR2 SVGIG (reference sequence). DNA of the CDR3: TGTGCCTGGAGTCCTCTTTGGAGAGATAAGCAGTATTTT. Translating it yields CAWSPLWRDKQYF.

The chain is built from TRBV6-6 and TRBJ1-3, with 7 bases aligning to TRBD1. The CDR3 covers 16 residues. V lost 3 bases to trimming and J lost 1 base; unmatched junction nucleotides: 6. Germline lookup yields CDR1 MNHNY and CDR2 SVGAGI (reference sequence). As DNA, the CDR3 is TGTGCCAGCAGTTATTTGAGGGGGCAGTCTGGAAACACCATATATTTT. It codes for CASSYLRGQSGNTIYF.

This sequence joins TRBV25-1 and TRBJ2-4; TRBD1 agrees at 7 bases. Germline V lookup: CDR1 MGHDK, CDR2 SYGVNS. The CDR3 consists of 16 residues. With 5 bases clipped from V and 2 bases from J, the junction kept 9 bases outside the gene matches. CDR3 in DNA: TGTGCCAGCAGTTCAATCGGCAGGGGGACCAAAAACATTCAGTACTTC. Its protein product is CASSSIGRGTKNIQYF.

This sequence joins TRBV2 and TRBJ1-2; 7 bases line up with TRBD1. From germline, CDR1 is SNHLY and CDR2 FYNNEI. Trimming removed 8 bases from V and 2 bases from J; junction bases left unmatched: 11. The CDR3 has 15 amino acids. The CDR3 bases are TGTGCCAGCCAAGGGACACAGGGGACCAACTATGGCTACACCTTC. This translates into CASQGTQGTNYGYTF.

The chain links TRBV19 to TRBJ1-4, with D tentatively TRBD1 (5 bases). Germline V gene sequence: CDR1 LNHDA, CDR2 SQIVND (reference sequence). This CDR3 has 14 residues. V dropped 6 bases and J dropped 8 bases, with 16 bases sitting between them. The CDR3 region is CASSPSGGGEKLFF. CDR3 DNA: TGTGCCAGTAGCCCTAGCGGGGGTGGCGAAAAACTGTTTTTT.

The chain couples TRBV18 to TRBJ1-1; D not resolved. This CDR3 has 16 residues. V lost 1 base and J lost 1, with 13 bases in between. Germline assignment: CDR1 KGHSH and CDR2 LQKENI. Here the CDR3 reads CASSPQPGAGNTEAFF. CDR3 in DNA: TGTGCCAGCTCACCACAGCCCGGAGCGGGGAACACTGAAGCTTTCTTT.

Notes on this clone: At the DNA level, this CDR3 is encoded by other sequences in the same sample as well. This chain connects TRBV19 to TRBJ1-1; D perhaps matches TRBD1 (6 bases). CDR3 length equals 13 residues. Germline assignment: CDR1 LNHDA and CDR2 SQIVND (reference sequence). With 6 bases removed from V and 5 bases from J, the gap between germline ends came to 13 bases. CDR3 sequence reads: CASRLQGGTEAFF. CDR3 DNA: TGTGCCAGTAGGCTACAGGGTGGAACTGAAGCTTTCTTT. Looking up the rest from reference TRBV19 and TRBJ1-1 gives the full variable domain: DGGITQSPKYLFRKEGQNVTLSCEQNLNHDAMYWYRQDPGQGLRLIYYSQIVNDFQKGDIAEGYSVSREKKESFPLTVTSAQKNPTAFYLCASRLQGGTEAFFGQGTRLTVV.

J is TRBJ2-5 and V is TRBV9; TRBD2 matches 8 bases. V gave up 3 bases and J gave up 5 bases; unmatched junction bases: 6. Germline loops: CDR1 SGDLS, CDR2 YYNGEE. The CDR3 covers 14 residues. CDR3 sequence: CASSAGGGVETQYF. In DNA form, the CDR3 reads TGTGCCAGCAGCGCCGGGGGGGGCGTGGAGACCCAGTACTTC.

The chain is built from TRBV6-5 and TRBJ2-7, with D tentatively TRBD2 (5 bases). The CDR3 has 14 residues. V was shortened by 6 bases and J by 3 bases, with 15 bases between the two germline ends. Germline V CDR1 and CDR2: MNHEY, SVGAGI. The CDR3 DNA sequence: TGTGCCAGCAGCCTATCCCGGGAAGGCTACGAGCAGTACTTC. Protein product: CASSLSREGYEQYF.

The chain joins TRBV29-1 to TRBJ2-5; TRBD2 might be the D (6 bases). This CDR3 has 12 amino acids. V lost 5 bases to trimming and J lost 0 bases, with 7 bases between them. Germline V gene lookup returns CDR1 SQVTM and CDR2 ANQGSEA. The CDR3 sequence is CSVQRDQETQYF. The CDR3 DNA is TGCAGCGTTCAGCGGGACCAAGAGACCCAGTACTTC.

As regards this clone: Other DNA variants within this sample encode the same CDR3. This sequence joins TRBV29-1 and TRBJ1-2, with 7 bases identical to TRBD1. Germline V lookup: CDR1 SQVTM, CDR2 ANQGSEA. The CDR3 runs 14 residues. Germline trimming cut 0 bases from V and 6 bases from J; bases unmatched to any gene: 7. The CDR3, as DNA: TGCAGCGTTGAAGATCATAGGGGACAGAATGGCTACACCTTC. Translated: CSVEDHRGQNGYTF.